These 17 T cell receptor beta chains came from one sample sequenced in a study of blood T cells in healthy people across ages (dated by TCRdb to 2015 to 2017). Library preparation was by 5' RACE. Sequencing was carried out with an Illumina HiSeq 2500. A second about 6 to 11 cycle PCR used a sample-barcoded 5' primer and a J-beta primer mix. Using fastp at Q25 and MiXCR, TCRdb reprocessed the public reads and kept productive beta chains. Every CDR3 protein is listed once, alongside the most common genes and DNA of its rows. The sample profile shows fewer than 700,000 distinct CDR3 sequences; 40% to 55% of them were found once. The top ten clones comprise about 22% of the sample. Sample: blood. The origin of the receptors is a man older than 75 in good health.

The chain couples TRBV6-6 to TRBJ2-6, with D perhaps assigned TRBD1 or TRBD2 (5 bases each). Germline lookup yields CDR1 MNHNY and CDR2 SVGAGI (reference sequence). This CDR3 region has 17 residues. Trimming removed 7 bases from V and 2 bases from J, with 18 bases in between. The CDR3 DNA reads TGTGCCAGCACTACCGGGACCGCCGTGACTGGGGCCAACGTCCTGACTTTC. Its translation: CASTTGTAVTGANVLTF.

V gene TRBV11-2 combines with J gene TRBJ2-1; TRBD2 matches at 9 bases. CDR1 and CDR2 (germline): SGHAT, FQNNGV. V trimming: 4 bases; J trimming: 2 bases; junction bases outside the gene matches: 3. This CDR3 has 15 amino acids. CDR3 coding DNA: TGTGCCAGCAGCTCCGGGACTAGCCCCTACAATGAGCAGTTCTTC. This sequence encodes CASSSGTSPYNEQFF.

This sequence joins TRBV19 and TRBJ2-2; 10 bases map to TRBD2. V shed 8 bases, J shed 0 bases, and the junction held 6 bases outside the gene matches. Germline CDR1 LNHDA, CDR2 SQIVND (reference sequence). This CDR3 contains 16 residues. CDR3 DNA sequence: TGTGCCAGTTTCTCTAGCGGGGGAACGAACACCGGGGAGCTGTTTTTT. Protein product: CASFSSGGTNTGELFF.

The rearrangement joins TRBV20-1 to TRBJ2-1, with D perhaps matching TRBD1 or TRBD2 (5 bases each). Germline-derived CDR1 and CDR2 are DFQATT and SNEGSKA (reference sequence). There are 15 residues in the CDR3. V lost 3 bases, J lost 2 bases, and 14 bases lay in between. Here the CDR3 DNA reads TGCAGTGCTAGTCTAGCAGACAGACCCTACAATGAGCAGTTCTTC. Its translation: CSASLADRPYNEQFF.

V gene TRBV20-1 combines with J gene TRBJ1-2, with 10 bases fitting TRBD1. V lost 6 bases and J lost 3; bases outside the gene matches: 16. The CDR3 is made up of 17 amino acids. The germline CDR1 and CDR2 sequences are DFQATT and SNEGSKA (reference sequence). The CDR3 reads CSAPGRGDRGRDYGYTF. CDR3 bases: TGCAGTGCGCCAGGGAGGGGGGACAGGGGTAGGGACTATGGCTACACCTTC.

The V gene is TRBV7-8, the J gene TRBJ2-1; 7 positions agree with TRBD2. The junction had 7 bases not matched to a gene; V was cut back by 1 base and J by 7 bases. Germline CDR1 is SGHVS and CDR2 is FQNEAQ. This CDR3 contains 15 residues. For the CDR3, the DNA is TGTGCCAGCAGCTTAGTGGGACTACCCACTAATGAGCAGTTCTTC. This sequence encodes CASSLVGLPTNEQFF.

This clonotype showed up just a few times. The junction departs from germline at one end; a sequencing error may be responsible. The chain joins TRBV25-1 to TRBJ2-3; D gene uncertain. The CDR3 is 15 residues long. The germline V gene has CDR1 MGHDK and CDR2 SYGVNS. The CDR3 sequence is CASSGAHSSTDTQYF. Written as DNA, the CDR3 is TGTGCCAGCAGTGGGGCACACAGCAGCACCGATACGCAGTATTTT.

In regard to this clonotype: The conserved phenylalanine or tryptophan normally closing the CDR3 is absent here, so this likely arose from a read error. In DNA form, the CDR3 reads TGCGCCAGCAGCTTGTATGGAGAAACCTACGAGCAGTACTTA. Amino acids: CASSLYGETYEQYL. The V call is TRBV5-1, the J call TRBJ2-7, with D unresolved. Germline CDR1 reads SGHRS; CDR2 reads YFSETQ. V lost 1 base and J lost 2, with 10 bases in between. The CDR3 totals 14 residues.

This clonotype turned up a few times. The chain uses TRBV9 and TRBJ2-1; D is possibly TRBD1 (5 bases). Germline CDR1 SGDLS, CDR2 YYNGEE. Trimming removed 6 bases at V and 5 bases at J, with 12 bases between. The CDR3 has 13 amino acids. The CDR3 here is CASTRDRDNEQFF. CDR3 bases: TGTGCCAGCACCAGGGATAGGGACAATGAGCAGTTCTTC.

The chain links TRBV10-3 to TRBJ2-7; TRBD2 aligns across 12 bases. Germline CDR1 reads ENHRY; CDR2 reads SYGVKD. V was pared by 7 bases and J by 1 base, with 5 bases of the junction left unmatched. The CDR3 has 15 residues. The CDR3 here is CAIKEGLAGSYEQYF. The CDR3 DNA is TGTGCCATCAAAGAAGGACTAGCGGGGTCCTACGAGCAGTACTTC.

The chain recombines TRBV7-9 with TRBJ1-5; D is perhaps TRBD1 (6 bases). Trimming pared 1 base from V and 7 bases from J, leaving 11 bases between. The germline CDR1 and CDR2 sequences are SEHNR and FQNEAQ (reference sequence). The CDR3 is 14 amino acids. This CDR3 reads CASSLGDTWQPQHF. The CDR3, as DNA: TGTGCCAGCAGCTTAGGGGACACATGGCAGCCCCAGCATTTT. Complete variable domain (other parts from reference TRBV7-9 and TRBJ1-5): DTGVSQNPRHKITKRGQNVTFRCDPISEHNRLYWYRQTLGQGPEFLTYFQNEAQLEKSRLLSDRFSAERPKGSFSTLEIQRTEQGDSAMYLCASSLGDTWQPQHFGDGTRLSIL.

This clonotype was seen a single time. The gene calls are TRBV7-8 and TRBJ2-5, with TRBD2 identical over 8 bases. Trimming removed 1 base from V and 4 bases from J; junction bases left unmatched: 11. CDR1 is SGHVS and CDR2 is FQNEAQ in the germline V gene. The CDR3 is 17 amino acids. CDR3 protein: CASSLGGSGKSGETQYF. The CDR3 DNA sequence: TGTGCCAGCAGCTTAGGGGGTAGCGGGAAATCTGGAGAGACCCAGTACTTC.

The J gene is TRBJ2-2, the V gene TRBV29-1; no reliable D call. The CDR3 is made up of 12 amino acids. V gave up 2 bases and J gave up 5 bases, with 6 bases separating them. The V gene's germline CDR1 is SQVTM and CDR2 ANQGSEA. CDR3 loop: CSVERWTGELFF. In DNA, the CDR3 is TGCAGCGTTGAACGGTGGACCGGGGAGCTGTTTTTT.

V and J are TRBV7-2 and TRBJ2-3, with 7 positions matching TRBD1. CDR1 SGHTA and CDR2 FQGNSA come from the germline V gene. The CDR3 runs 17 residues. With 2 bases clipped from V and 2 bases from J, the junction kept 10 bases outside the gene matches. CDR3 residues: CASSLMPPGTATDTQYF. The CDR3, as DNA: TGTGCCAGCAGCTTAATGCCCCCGGGGACAGCCACAGATACGCAGTATTTT.

In this sample, this clonotype turned up once. CDR3 bases: TGCAGTGCTAGTGTTTCGATGCTGGGTGAGCAGTTCTTC. This codes for CSASVSMLGEQFF. This chain uses TRBV20-1 with TRBJ2-1; D gene ambiguous. V shed 3 bases and J shed 9 bases, with 15 bases lying between them. Germline CDR1 DFQATT, CDR2 SNEGSKA (reference sequence). There are 13 residues in the CDR3.

V usage is TRBV5-1 and J usage is TRBJ1-6; D remains unclear. From germline, CDR1 is SGHRS and CDR2 YFSETQ. The CDR3 consists of 17 residues. The V and J ends lost 0 bases and 9 bases respectively, with 19 bases between them. CDR3 amino acids: CASSLVPSRSTISPLHF. CDR3 sequence (DNA): TGCGCCAGCAGCTTGGTCCCTTCAAGATCCACTATTTCACCCCTCCACTTT.

This clonotype was counted at least ten times. The chain's CDR3 is CASMPSGAFLAKNIQYF. The CDR3 nucleotides read TGTGCCAGCATGCCTAGCGGGGCCTTCCTAGCCAAAAACATTCAGTACTTC. The V call is TRBV6-1, the J call TRBJ2-4, with 9 bases lining up with TRBD2. CDR3 size: 17 residues. The germline CDR1 and CDR2 sequences are MNHNS and SASEGT. Losses at the gene ends were 7 bases for V and 0 bases for J; bases not matched to a gene: 10.